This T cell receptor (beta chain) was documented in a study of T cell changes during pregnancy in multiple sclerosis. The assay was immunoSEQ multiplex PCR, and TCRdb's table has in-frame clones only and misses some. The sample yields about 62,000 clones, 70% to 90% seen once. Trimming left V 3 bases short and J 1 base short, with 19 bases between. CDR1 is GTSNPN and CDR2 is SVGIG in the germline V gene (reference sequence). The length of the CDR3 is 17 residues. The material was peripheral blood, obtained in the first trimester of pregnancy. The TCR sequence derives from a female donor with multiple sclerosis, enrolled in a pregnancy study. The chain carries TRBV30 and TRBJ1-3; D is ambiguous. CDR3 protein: CAWRSMLLSASGNTIYF. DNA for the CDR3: TGTGCCTGGAGGAGTATGTTATTGAGTGCGTCTGGAAACACCATATATTTT.